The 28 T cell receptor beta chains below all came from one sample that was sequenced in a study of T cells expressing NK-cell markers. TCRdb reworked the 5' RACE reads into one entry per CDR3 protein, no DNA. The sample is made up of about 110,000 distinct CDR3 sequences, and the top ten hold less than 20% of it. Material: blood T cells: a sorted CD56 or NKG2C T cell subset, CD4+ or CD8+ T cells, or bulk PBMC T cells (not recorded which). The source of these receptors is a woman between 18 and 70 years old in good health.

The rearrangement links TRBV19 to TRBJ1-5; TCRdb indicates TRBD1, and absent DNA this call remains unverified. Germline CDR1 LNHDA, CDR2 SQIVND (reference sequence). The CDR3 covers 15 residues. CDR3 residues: CASSIPAQGEQPQHF.

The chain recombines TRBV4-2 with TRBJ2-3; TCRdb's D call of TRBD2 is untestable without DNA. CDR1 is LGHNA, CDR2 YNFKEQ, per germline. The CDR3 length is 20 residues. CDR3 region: CASNLRGPGTASTSTDTQYF.

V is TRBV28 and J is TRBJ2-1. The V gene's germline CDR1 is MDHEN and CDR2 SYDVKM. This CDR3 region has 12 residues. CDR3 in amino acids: CASSHRRNEQFF.

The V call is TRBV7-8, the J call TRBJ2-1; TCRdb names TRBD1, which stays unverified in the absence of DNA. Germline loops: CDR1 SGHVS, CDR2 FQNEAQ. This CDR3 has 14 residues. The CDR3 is CASGAGTGDTEQFF. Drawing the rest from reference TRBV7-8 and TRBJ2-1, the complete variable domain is GAGVSQSPRYKVAKRGQDVALRCDPISGHVSLFWYQQALGQGPEFLTYFQNEAQLDKSGLPSDRFFAERPEGSVSTLKIQRTQQEDSAVYLCASGAGTGDTEQFFGPGTRLTVL.

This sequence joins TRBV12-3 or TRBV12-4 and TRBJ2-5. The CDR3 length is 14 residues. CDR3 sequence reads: CASSFLGTQETQYF.

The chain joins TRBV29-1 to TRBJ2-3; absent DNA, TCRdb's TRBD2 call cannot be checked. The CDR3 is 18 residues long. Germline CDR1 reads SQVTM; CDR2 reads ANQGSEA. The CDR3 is CSVVGGGLAGVSTDTQYF.

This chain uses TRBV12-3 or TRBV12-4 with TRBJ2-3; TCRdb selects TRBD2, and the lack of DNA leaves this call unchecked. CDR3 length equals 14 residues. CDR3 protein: CASKVTGPSDTQYF.

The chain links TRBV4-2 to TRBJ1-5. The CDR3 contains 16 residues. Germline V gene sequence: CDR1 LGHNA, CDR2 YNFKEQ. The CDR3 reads CASSQKGRGGDQPQHF.

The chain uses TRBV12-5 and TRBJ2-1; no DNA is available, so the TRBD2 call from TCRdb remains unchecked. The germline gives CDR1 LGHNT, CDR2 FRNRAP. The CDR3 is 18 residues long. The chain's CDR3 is CASGLDPLLAGGRNEQFF. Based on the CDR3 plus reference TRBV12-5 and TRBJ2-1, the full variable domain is DARVTQTPRHKVTEMGQEVTMRCQPILGHNTVFWYRQTMMQGLELLAYFRNRAPLDDSGMPKDRFSAEMPDATLATLKIQPSEPRDSAVYFCASGLDPLLAGGRNEQFFGPGTRLTVL.

The CDR3 sequence: CASSFYGGPTDTQYF. This sequence joins TRBV5-4 and TRBJ2-3; as DNA is missing, the TRBD1 call by TCRdb cannot be tested. The germline CDR1 and CDR2 sequences are SGHNT and YYREEE (reference sequence). The CDR3 runs 15 residues. The entire variable domain, with the rest obtained from reference TRBV5-4 and TRBJ2-3, is as follows: ETGVTQSPTHLIKTRGQQVTLRCSSQSGHNTVSWYQQALGQGPQFIFQYYREEENGRGNFPPRFSGLQFPNYSSELNVNALELDDSALYLCASSFYGGPTDTQYFGPGTRLTVL.

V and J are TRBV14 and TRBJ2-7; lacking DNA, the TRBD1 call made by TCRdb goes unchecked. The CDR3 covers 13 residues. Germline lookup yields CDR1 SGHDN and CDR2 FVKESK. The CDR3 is CASRSTGSHEQYF.

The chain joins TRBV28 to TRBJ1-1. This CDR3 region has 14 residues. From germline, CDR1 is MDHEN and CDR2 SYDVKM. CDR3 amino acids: CASSFRGMNTEAFF.

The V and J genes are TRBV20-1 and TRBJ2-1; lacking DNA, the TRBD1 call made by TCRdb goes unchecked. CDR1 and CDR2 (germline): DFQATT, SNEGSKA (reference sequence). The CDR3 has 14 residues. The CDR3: CSAIPPYRDNEQFF.

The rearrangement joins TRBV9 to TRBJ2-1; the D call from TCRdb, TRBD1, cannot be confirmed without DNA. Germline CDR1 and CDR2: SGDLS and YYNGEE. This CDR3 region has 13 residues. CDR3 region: CASSVWGGNEQFF.

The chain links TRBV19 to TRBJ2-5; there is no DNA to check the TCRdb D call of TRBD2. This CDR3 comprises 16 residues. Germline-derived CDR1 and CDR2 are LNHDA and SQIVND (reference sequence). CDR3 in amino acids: CASSLRLAGQQETQYF.

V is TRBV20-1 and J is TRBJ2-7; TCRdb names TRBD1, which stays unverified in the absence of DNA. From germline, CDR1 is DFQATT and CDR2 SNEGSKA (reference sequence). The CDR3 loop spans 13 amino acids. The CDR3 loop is CSAGAGISYEQYF.

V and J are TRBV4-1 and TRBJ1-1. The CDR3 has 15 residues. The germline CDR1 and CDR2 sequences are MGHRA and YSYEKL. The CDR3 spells CASSQEGQMNTEAFF.

CDR3 protein: CASSLGQEAFF. The chain employs TRBV12-3 or TRBV12-4 and TRBJ1-1; TCRdb indicates TRBD1, and absent DNA this call remains unverified. The length of the CDR3 is 11 residues.

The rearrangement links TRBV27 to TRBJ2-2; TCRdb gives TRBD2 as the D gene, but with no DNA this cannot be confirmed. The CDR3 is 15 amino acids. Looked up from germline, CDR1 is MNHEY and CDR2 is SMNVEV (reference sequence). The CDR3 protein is CASSSAGINTGELFF.

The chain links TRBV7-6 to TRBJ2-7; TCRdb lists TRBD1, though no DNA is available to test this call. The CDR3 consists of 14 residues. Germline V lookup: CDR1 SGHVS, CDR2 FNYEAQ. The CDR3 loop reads CASSLGDVTFEQYF.

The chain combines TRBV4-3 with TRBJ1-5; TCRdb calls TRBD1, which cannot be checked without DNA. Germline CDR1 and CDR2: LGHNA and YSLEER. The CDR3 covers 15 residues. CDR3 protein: CASSPGALIAQPQHF.

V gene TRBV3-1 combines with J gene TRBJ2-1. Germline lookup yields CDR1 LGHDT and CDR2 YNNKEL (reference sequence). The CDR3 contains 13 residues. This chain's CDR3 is CASSQAFQDEQFF.

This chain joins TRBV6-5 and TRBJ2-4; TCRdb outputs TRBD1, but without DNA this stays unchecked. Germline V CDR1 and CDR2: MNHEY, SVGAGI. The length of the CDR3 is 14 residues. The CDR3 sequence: CASSYSGQKNIQYF.

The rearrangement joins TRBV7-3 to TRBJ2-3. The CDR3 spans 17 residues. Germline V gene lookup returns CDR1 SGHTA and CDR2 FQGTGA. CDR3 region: CASSLTWGSSGTDTQYF.

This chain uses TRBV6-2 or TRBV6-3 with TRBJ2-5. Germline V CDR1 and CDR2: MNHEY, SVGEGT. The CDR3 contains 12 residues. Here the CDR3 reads CASSYLAETQYF.

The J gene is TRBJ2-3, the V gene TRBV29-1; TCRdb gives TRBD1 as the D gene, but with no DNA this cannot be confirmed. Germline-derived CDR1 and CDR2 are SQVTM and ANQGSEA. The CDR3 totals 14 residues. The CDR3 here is CSVEFAGGADTQYF.

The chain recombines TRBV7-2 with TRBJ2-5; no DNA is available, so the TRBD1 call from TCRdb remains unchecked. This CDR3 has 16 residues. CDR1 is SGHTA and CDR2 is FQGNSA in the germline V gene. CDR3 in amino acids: CASASWTGAYQETQYF.

The CDR3 loop reads CASSLEGQGGVKGYTF. This chain joins TRBV7-8 and TRBJ1-2; absent DNA, TCRdb's TRBD1 call cannot be checked. CDR3 size: 16 residues. The germline CDR1 and CDR2 sequences are SGHVS and FQNEAQ.